The T cell receptor (beta chain) described here comes from a study of T cells in Graves' hyperthyroidism and ophthalmopathy. Study-wide results and limits: Appearing also in blood were most of the thyroid clonotypes expanded above 0.001.

This clonotype appeared a few times. Its antigen is undetermined. Researchers took RNA transcripts and amplified the TCR beta CDR3 regions from them. HTBI primers were the set used in a first-round RT-PCR of the TCR CDR3. MiXCR, applied by TCRdb to the multiplex PCR reads, yields one record per CDR3 protein. The data contain approximately 330,000 distinct CDR3 sequences, roughly 18% of them singletons. Fresh peripheral blood, about 9.3 ml, yielded the PBMCs. Material for sequencing was blood. The source is a woman aged 45-65 years with Graves' hyperthyroidism.

CDR3 nucleotide sequence: TGTGCCACCAGGGGACAGGGGGACTACAATGAGCAGTTCTTC. Its protein product is CATRGQGDYNEQFF. This chain links TRBV15 with TRBJ2-1; 11 positions agree with TRBD1. Germline V CDR1 and CDR2: LNHNV, YYDKDF (reference sequence). J was trimmed by 3 bases and V by 6 bases; bases with no gene match: 1. CDR3 length equals 14 residues.